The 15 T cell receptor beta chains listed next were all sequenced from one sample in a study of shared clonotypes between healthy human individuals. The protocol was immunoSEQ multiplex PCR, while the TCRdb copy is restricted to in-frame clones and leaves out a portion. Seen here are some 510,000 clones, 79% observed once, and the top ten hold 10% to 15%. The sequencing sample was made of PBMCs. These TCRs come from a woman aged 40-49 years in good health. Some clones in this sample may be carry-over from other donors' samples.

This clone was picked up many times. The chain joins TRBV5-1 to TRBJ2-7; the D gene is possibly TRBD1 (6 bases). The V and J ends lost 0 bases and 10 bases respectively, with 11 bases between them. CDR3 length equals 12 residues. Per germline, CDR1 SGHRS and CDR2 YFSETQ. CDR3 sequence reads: CASSLDGRGQYF. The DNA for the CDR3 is TGCGCCAGCAGCTTGGATGGCAGGGGACAGTACTTC.

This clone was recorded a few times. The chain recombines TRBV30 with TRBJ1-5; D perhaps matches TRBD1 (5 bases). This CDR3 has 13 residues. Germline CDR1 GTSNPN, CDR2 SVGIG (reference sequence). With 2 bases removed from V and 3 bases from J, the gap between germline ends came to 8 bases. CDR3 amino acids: CAWSRGPNQPQHF. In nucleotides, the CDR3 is TGTGCCTGGAGTAGGGGACCCAATCAGCCCCAGCATTTT.

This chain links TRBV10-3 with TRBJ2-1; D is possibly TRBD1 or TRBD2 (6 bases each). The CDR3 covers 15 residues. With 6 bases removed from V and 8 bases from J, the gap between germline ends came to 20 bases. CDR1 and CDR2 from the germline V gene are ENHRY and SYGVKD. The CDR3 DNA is TGTGCCATCAGCGGGTCGGGCCTGGGGGGCGATGAGCAGTTCTTC. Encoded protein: CAISGSGLGGDEQFF.

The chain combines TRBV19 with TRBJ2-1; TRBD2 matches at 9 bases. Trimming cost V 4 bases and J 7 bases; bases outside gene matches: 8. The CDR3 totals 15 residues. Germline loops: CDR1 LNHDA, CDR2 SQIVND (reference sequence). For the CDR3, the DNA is TGTGCCAGTAGTACCCATAGCGGGAGTATGAATGAGCAGTTCTTC. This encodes CASSTHSGSMNEQFF.

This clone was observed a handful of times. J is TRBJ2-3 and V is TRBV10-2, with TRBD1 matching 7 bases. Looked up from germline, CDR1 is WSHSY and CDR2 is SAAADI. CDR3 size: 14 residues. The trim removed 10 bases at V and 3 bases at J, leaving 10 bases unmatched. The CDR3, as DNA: TGCGCCACCAATACGACAGGGCCTACAGATACGCAGTATTTT. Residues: CATNTTGPTDTQYF.

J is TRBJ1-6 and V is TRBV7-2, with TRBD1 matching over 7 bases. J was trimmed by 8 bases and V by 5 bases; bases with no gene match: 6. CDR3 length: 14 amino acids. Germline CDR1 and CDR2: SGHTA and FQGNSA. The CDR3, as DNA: TGTGCCAGCAGCCCGACAGGGAAGGATTCACCCCTCCACTTT. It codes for CASSPTGKDSPLHF.

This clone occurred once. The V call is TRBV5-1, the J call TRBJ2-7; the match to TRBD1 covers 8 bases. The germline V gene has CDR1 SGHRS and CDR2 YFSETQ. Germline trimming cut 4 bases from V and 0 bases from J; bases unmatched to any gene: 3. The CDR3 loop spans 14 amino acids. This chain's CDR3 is CASSHGQGSYEQYF. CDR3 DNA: TGCGCCAGCAGCCACGGACAGGGCTCCTACGAGCAGTACTTC.

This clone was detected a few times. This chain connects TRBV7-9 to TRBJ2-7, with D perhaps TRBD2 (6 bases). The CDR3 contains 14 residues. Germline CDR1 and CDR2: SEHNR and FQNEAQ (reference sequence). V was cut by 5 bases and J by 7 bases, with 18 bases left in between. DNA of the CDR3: TGTGCCAGCAGCCCGCGGGGTTTAGGAGGTGAGCAGTACTTC. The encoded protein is CASSPRGLGGEQYF.

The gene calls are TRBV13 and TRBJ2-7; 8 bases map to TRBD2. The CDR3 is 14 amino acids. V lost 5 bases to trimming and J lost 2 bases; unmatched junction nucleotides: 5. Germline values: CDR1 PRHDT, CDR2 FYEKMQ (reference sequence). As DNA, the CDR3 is TGTGCCAGCAGCGACGGACTAGCTGCCTACGAGCAGTACTTC. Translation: CASSDGLAAYEQYF. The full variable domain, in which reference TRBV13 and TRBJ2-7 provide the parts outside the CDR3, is AAGVIQSPRHLIKEKRETATLKCYPIPRHDTVYWYQQGPGQDPQFLISFYEKMQSDKGSIPDRFSAQQFSDYHSELNMSSLELGDSALYFCASSDGLAAYEQYFGPGTRLTVT.

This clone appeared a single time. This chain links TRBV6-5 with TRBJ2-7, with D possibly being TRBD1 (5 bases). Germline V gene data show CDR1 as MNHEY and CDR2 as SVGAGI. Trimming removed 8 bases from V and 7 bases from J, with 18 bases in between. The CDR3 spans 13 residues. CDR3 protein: CASRRQGTKEQYF. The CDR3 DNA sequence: TGTGCCAGCCGACGGCAGGGAACTAAGGAGCAGTACTTC.

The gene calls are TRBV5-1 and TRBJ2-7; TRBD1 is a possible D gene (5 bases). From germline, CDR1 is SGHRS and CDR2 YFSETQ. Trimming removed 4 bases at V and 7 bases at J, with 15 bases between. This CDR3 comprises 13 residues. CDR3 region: CASSVQMSGEQYF. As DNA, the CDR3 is TGCGCCAGCAGCGTACAGATGTCAGGGGAGCAGTACTTC.

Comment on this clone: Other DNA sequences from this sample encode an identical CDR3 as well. The CDR3 protein is CASSYHRDRDYGYTF. For the CDR3, the DNA is TGTGCCAGCAGTTACCACCGGGACAGGGACTATGGCTACACCTTC. The chain couples TRBV6-5 to TRBJ1-2; TRBD1 matches at 9 bases. CDR1 and CDR2 (germline): MNHEY, SVGAGI. Losses at the gene ends were 2 bases for V and 3 bases for J; bases not matched to a gene: 4. This CDR3 has 15 residues.

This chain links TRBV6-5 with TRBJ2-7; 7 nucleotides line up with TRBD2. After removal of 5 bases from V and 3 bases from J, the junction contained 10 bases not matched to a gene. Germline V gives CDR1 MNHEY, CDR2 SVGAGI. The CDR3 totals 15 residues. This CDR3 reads CASSKRTGGSYEQYF. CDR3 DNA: TGTGCCAGCAGTAAGCGGACGGGAGGAAGCTACGAGCAGTACTTC.

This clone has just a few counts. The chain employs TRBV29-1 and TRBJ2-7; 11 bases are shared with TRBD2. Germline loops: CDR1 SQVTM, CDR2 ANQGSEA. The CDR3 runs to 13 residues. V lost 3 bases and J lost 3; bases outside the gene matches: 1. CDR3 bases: TGCAGCGTTGAGACTAGCGGGATCTACGAGCAGTACTTC. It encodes CSVETSGIYEQYF.

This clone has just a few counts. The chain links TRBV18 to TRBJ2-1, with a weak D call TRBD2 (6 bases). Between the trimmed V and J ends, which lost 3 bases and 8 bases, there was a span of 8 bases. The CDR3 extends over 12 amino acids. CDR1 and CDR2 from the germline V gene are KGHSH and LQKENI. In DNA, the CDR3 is TGTGCCAGCTCACCTGAGCGGGATGAGCAGTTCTTC. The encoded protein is CASSPERDEQFF.